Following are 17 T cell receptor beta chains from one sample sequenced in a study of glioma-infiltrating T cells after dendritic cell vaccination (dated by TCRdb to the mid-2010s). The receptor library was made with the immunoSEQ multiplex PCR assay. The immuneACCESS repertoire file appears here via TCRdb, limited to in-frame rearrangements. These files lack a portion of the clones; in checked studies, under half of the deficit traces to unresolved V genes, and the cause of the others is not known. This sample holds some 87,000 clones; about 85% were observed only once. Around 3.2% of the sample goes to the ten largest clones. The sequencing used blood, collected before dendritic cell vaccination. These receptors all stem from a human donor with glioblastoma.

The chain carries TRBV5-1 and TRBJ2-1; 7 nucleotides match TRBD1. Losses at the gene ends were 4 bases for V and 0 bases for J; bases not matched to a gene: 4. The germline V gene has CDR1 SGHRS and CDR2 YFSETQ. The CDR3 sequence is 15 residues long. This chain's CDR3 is CASSTRQGSYNEQFF. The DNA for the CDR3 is TGCGCCAGCAGCACCAGACAGGGCTCCTACAATGAGCAGTTCTTC.

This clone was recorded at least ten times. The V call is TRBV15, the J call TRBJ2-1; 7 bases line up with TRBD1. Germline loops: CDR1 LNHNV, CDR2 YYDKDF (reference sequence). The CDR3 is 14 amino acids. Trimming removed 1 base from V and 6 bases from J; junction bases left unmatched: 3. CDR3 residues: CATSRGQGSNEQFF. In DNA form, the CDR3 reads TGTGCCACCAGCAGAGGACAGGGAAGCAATGAGCAGTTCTTC.

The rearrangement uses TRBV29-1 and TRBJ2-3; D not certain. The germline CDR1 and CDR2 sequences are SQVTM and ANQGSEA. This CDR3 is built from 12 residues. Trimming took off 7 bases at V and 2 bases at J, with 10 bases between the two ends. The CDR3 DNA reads TGCAGCGCTAGGATATACACAGATACGCAGTATTTT. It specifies CSARIYTDTQYF.

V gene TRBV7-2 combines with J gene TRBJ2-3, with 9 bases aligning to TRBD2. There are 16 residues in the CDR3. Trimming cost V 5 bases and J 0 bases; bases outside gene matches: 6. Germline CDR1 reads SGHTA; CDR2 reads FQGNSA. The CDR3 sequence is CASSATSGRSTDTQYF. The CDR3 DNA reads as TGTGCCAGCAGCGCTACTAGCGGGCGAAGCACAGATACGCAGTATTTT.

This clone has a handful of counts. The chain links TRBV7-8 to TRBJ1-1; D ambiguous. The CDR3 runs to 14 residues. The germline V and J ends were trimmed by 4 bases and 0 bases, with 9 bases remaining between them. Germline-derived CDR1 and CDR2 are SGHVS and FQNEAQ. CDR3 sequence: CASSSYGMNTEAFF. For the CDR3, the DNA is TGTGCCAGCAGCTCCTACGGGATGAACACTGAAGCTTTCTTT. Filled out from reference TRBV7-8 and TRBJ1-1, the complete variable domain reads GAGVSQSPRYKVAKRGQDVALRCDPISGHVSLFWYQQALGQGPEFLTYFQNEAQLDKSGLPSDRFFAERPEGSVSTLKIQRTQQEDSAVYLCASSSYGMNTEAFFGQGTRLTVV.

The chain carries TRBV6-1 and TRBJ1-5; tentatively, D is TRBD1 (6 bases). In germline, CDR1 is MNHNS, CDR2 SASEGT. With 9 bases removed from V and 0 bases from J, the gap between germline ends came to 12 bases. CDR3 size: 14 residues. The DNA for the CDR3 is TGTGCCAGTGGGGACACCTTTAGCAATCAGCCCCAGCATTTT. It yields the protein CASGDTFSNQPQHF.

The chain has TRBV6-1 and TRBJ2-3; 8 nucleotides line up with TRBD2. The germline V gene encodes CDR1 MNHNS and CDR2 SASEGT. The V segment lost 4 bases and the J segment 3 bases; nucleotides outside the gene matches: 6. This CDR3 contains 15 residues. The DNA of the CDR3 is TGTGCCAGCAGTGCACGGGGGGGCGCGACAGATACGCAGTATTTT. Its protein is CASSARGGATDTQYF.

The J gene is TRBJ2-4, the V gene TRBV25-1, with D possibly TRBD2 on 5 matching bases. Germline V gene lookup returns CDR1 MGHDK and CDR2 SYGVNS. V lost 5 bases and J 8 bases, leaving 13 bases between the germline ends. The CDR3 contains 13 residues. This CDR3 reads CASSSQPGDIQYF. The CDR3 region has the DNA TGTGCCAGCAGTTCCCAACCCGGGGACATTCAGTACTTC.

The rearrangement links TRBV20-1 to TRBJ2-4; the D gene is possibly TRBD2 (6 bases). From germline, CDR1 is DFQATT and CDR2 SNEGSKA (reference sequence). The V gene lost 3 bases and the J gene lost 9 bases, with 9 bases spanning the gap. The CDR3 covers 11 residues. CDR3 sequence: CSASGSGIQYF. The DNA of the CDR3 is TGCAGTGCTAGCGGGAGCGGCATTCAGTACTTC.

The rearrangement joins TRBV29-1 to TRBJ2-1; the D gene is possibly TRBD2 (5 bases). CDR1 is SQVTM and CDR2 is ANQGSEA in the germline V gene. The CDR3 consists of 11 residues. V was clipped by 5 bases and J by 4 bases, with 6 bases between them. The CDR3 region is CSVRGYNEQFF. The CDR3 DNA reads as TGCAGCGTTCGGGGATACAATGAGCAGTTCTTC.

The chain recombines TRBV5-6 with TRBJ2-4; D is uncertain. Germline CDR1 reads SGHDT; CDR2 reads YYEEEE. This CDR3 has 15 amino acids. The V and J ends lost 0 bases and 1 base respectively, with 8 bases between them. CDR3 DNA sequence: TGTGCCAGCAGCTTGGGGCAGTCGGCCAAAAACATTCAGTACTTC. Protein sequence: CASSLGQSAKNIQYF.

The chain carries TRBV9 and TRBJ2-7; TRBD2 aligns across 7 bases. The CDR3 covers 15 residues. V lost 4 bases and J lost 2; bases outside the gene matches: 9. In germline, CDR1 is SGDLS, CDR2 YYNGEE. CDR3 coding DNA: TGTGCCAGCAGCCCAACTAGCGCTGAGGCCTACGAGCAGTACTTC. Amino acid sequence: CASSPTSAEAYEQYF.

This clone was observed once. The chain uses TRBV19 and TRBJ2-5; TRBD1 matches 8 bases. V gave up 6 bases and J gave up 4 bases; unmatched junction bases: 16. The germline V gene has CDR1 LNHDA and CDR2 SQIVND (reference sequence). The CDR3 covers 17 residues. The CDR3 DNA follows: TGTGCCAGTAGGAACCGAGGGGCAGGGGGCGGGCGAGAGACCCAGTACTTC. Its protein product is CASRNRGAGGGRETQYF.

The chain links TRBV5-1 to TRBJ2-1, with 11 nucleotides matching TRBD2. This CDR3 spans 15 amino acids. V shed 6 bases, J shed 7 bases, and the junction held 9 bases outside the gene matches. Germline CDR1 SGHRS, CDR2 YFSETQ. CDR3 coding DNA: TGCGCCAGCACCGATCTAGCGGGAGGAGGTAATGAGCAGTTCTTC. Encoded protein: CASTDLAGGGNEQFF.

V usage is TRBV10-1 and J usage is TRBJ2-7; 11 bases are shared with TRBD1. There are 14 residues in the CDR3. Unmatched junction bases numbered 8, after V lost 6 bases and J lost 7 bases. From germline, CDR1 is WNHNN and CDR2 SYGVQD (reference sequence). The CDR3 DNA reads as TGCGCCAGCAGCTACGGACAGGGGGCGAGGGAGCAGTACTTC. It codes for CASSYGQGAREQYF.

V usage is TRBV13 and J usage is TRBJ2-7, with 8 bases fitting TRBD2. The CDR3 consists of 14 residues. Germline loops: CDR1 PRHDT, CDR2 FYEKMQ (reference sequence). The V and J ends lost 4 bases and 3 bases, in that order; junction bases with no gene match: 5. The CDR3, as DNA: TGTGCCAGCAGCTCGGGACTAGTGAGCTACGAGCAGTACTTC. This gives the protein CASSSGLVSYEQYF. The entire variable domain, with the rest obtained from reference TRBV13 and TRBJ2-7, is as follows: AAGVIQSPRHLIKEKRETATLKCYPIPRHDTVYWYQQGPGQDPQFLISFYEKMQSDKGSIPDRFSAQQFSDYHSELNMSSLELGDSALYFCASSSGLVSYEQYFGPGTRLTVT.

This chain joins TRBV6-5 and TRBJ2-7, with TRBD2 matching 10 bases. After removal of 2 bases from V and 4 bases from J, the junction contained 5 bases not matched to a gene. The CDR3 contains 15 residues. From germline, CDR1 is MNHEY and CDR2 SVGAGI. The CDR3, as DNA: TGTGCCAGCAGTTACGGGGGACTAGCGAGGTACGAGCAGTACTTC. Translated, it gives CASSYGGLARYEQYF.